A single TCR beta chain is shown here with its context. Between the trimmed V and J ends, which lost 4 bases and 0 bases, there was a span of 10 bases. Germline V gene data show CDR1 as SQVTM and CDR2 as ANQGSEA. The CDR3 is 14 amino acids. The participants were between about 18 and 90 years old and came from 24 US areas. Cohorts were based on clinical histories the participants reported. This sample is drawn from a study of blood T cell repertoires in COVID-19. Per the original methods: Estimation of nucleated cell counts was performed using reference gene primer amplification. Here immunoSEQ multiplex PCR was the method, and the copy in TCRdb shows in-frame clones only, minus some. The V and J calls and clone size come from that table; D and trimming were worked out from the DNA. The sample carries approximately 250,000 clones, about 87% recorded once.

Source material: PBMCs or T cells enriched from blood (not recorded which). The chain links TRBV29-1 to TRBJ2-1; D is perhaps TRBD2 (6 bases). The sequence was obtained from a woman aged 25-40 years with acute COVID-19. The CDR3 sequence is CSVVSGGSYNEQFF. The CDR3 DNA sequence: TGCAGCGTTGTTAGCGGAGGCTCCTACAATGAGCAGTTCTTC.